This entry lists 23 T cell receptor beta chains sequenced from one sample in a study of molecular identifiers for immune sequencing clone quantification (dated 2018 in TCRdb). Library generation was performed with PCR. TCRdb lists the instrument as NextSeq 500. TCRdb cleaned the public reads at Q25 with fastp, built clones with MiXCR and kept in-frame beta chains. Every CDR3 protein is listed once, alongside the most common genes and DNA of its rows. The sample yields tens of thousands of distinct CDR3 sequences; around a quarter were counted once. The top ten hold approximately 0.78% of the sample. Sequencing input: naive CD8+ T cells from blood, with Jurkat cell RNA spiked in. The sample's cell subset or site, from its label and the paper: FACS-sorted CD8+CD4-CCR7+CD45RA+ naive T cells. These receptors originate from a human donor in good health. Some libraries in this study had Jurkat cell RNA spiked in.

The chain employs TRBV7-6 and TRBJ2-1, with 10 nucleotides matching TRBD2. The CDR3 sequence is 17 residues long. Germline-derived CDR1 and CDR2 are SGHVS and FNYEAQ. Trimming cost V 0 bases and J 10 bases; bases outside gene matches: 12. DNA of the CDR3: TGTGCCAGCAGCTTAGCGGGAGGGGTTCTAGCGGGAGTGGAGCAGTTCTTC. This codes for CASSLAGGVLAGVEQFF.

This clonotype came up many times. The chain carries TRBV11-2 and TRBJ2-6, with a weak D call TRBD2 (6 bases). CDR3 size: 15 residues. V lost 5 bases to trimming and J lost 3 bases, with 11 bases between them. Germline assignment: CDR1 SGHAT and CDR2 FQNNGV. The CDR3 DNA reads as TGTGCCAGCAGCAATTGGGGGGATGGGGCCAACGTCCTGACTTTC. Its translation is CASSNWGDGANVLTF.

This clonotype has at least ten counts. The V call is TRBV5-6, the J call TRBJ2-5; TRBD2 is a possible D gene (6 bases). V lost 5 bases and J 6 bases, leaving 17 bases between the germline ends. The CDR3 covers 14 residues. Germline CDR1 is SGHDT and CDR2 is YYEEEE. CDR3 loop: CASSWRDFLQTQYF. The CDR3 bases are TGTGCCAGCAGTTGGAGGGATTTCTTACAGACCCAGTACTTC. The whole variable domain, remainder taken from reference TRBV5-6 and TRBJ2-5, is DAGVTQSPTHLIKTRGQQVTLRCSPKSGHDTVSWYQQALGQGPQFIFQYYEEEERQRGNFPDRFSGHQFPNYSSELNVNALLLGDSALYLCASSWRDFLQTQYFGPGTRLLVL.

Ten or more counts support this clonotype. V is TRBV4-1 and J is TRBJ2-2; D may be TRBD2 (5 bases). Germline CDR1 reads MGHRA; CDR2 reads YSYEKL. The germline V and J ends were trimmed by 4 bases and 5 bases, with 8 bases remaining between them. The CDR3 loop spans 13 amino acids. CDR3 sequence (DNA): TGCGCCAGCAGCCCCCGACTAACCGGGGAGCTGTTTTTT. As protein: CASSPRLTGELFF.

Concerning this clonotype itself: A much larger clone is a single base away; this may be a read error. The V gene is TRBV4-1, the J gene TRBJ1-2, with a tentative D call TRBD1 (6 bases). This CDR3 has 15 amino acids. Germline CDR1 MGHRA, CDR2 YSYEKL. CDR3 loop: CAGSQEPVGDIDYTF. CDR3 coding DNA: TGCGCCGGCAGCCAAGAACCGGTAGGGGACATCGACTACACCTTC.

V is TRBV24-1 and J is TRBJ2-5, with D perhaps matching TRBD1 (6 bases). V was clipped by 2 bases and J by 5 bases, with 11 bases between them. The CDR3 runs to 14 residues. The V gene's germline CDR1 is KGHDR and CDR2 SFDVKD. The CDR3 reads CATSDSTGGETQYF. The CDR3, as DNA: TGTGCCACCAGTGATTCGACAGGCGGGGAGACCCAGTACTTC.

A note on this clonotype: The CDR3 end shows no conserved phenylalanine or tryptophan, and so a read error is likely. V is TRBV25-1 and J is TRBJ2-7; D gene ambiguous. Germline loops: CDR1 MGHDK, CDR2 SYGVNS. CDR3 length equals 18 residues. The V gene lost 2 bases and the J gene lost 1 base, with 21 bases spanning the gap. DNA of the CDR3: TGTGCCAGCAGTGAAGGGCCGTCATTAGACTCTCGGTCCTACGAGCAGTACCTC. It yields the protein CASSEGPSLDSRSYEQYL.

A few counts support this clonotype. The V and J genes are TRBV19 and TRBJ2-7; no definite D call. Germline V gene lookup returns CDR1 LNHDA and CDR2 SQIVND (reference sequence). This CDR3 has 14 amino acids. V lost 5 bases and J lost 1, with 12 bases in between. The CDR3 DNA follows: TGTGCCAGTAGTTCTGGGTACCCATCCTACGAGCAGTACTTC. Translation gives CASSSGYPSYEQYF. Using reference TRBV19 and TRBJ2-7 for the parts outside the CDR3, the full variable domain is DGGITQSPKYLFRKEGQNVTLSCEQNLNHDAMYWYRQDPGQGLRLIYYSQIVNDFQKGDIAEGYSVSREKKESFPLTVTSAQKNPTAFYLCASSSGYPSYEQYFGPGTRLTVT.

This clonotype was picked up a small number of times. V gene TRBV12-3 or TRBV12-4 combines with J gene TRBJ2-5; D gene ambiguous. With 3 bases removed from V and 3 bases from J, the gap between germline ends came to 14 bases. This CDR3 region has 15 residues. In DNA form, the CDR3 reads TGTGCCAGCAGTTTCCGAGGAATCTTGAAAGAGACCCAGTACTTC. Translating it yields CASSFRGILKETQYF.

Concerning this clonotype itself: A read error is possible here, since a much larger clone lies one base away. V gene TRBV5-4 combines with J gene TRBJ2-3; D is unresolved. The CDR3 spans 12 residues. CDR1 is SGHNT and CDR2 is YYREEE in the germline V gene (reference sequence). Trimming took off 4 bases at V and 8 bases at J, with 11 bases between the two ends. CDR3 coding DNA: TGTGCCAGCAGCGAAGGGTCGGGTACGCAGTATTTT. Translation: CASSEGSGTQYF.

This clonotype was counted between two and nine times. The rearrangement links TRBV7-9 to TRBJ2-3; 9 positions agree with TRBD2. Germline V lookup: CDR1 SEHNR, CDR2 FQNEAQ (reference sequence). V dropped 1 base and J dropped 2; count of bases not matched to a gene: 16. CDR3 size: 20 residues. Written as DNA, the CDR3 is TGTGCCAGCAGCTTAGTTTTTACCCCCAATAGCGGGGGTACCACAGATACGCAGTATTTT. It yields the protein CASSLVFTPNSGGTTDTQYF.

This clonotype came up a few times. The chain has TRBV5-5 and TRBJ1-1, with D uncertain. CDR1 and CDR2 (germline): SGHKS, YYEKEE (reference sequence). This CDR3 spans 13 amino acids. V dropped 4 bases and J dropped 4 bases, with 11 bases sitting between them. CDR3 bases: TGTGCCAGCAGCCGAAGGACCGCCACTGAAGCTTTCTTT. Translated, it gives CASSRRTATEAFF.

The genes are TRBV19 and TRBJ2-3; D might be TRBD2 (6 bases). The CDR3 is 16 amino acids. CDR1 and CDR2 from the germline V gene are LNHDA and SQIVND (reference sequence). V was cut by 5 bases and J by 4 bases, with 19 bases left in between. The CDR3: CASSSGGGEAADTQYF. The CDR3 bases are TGTGCCAGTAGTTCGGGTGGCGGGGAGGCCGCAGATACGCAGTATTTT.

This chain joins TRBV4-3 and TRBJ2-7; weak D call: TRBD2 (6 bases). CDR3 length equals 17 residues. Trimming removed 1 base from V and 0 bases from J, with 16 bases in between. Germline V gene sequence: CDR1 LGHNA, CDR2 YSLEER. The CDR3 DNA sequence: TGCGCCAGCAGCCAAGTAACAAGCGGGTTAACCTCCTACGAGCAGTACTTC. This encodes CASSQVTSGLTSYEQYF.

The chain uses TRBV12-3 or TRBV12-4 and TRBJ2-2, with D unresolved. The CDR3 has 14 amino acids. With 3 bases removed from V and 3 bases from J, the gap between germline ends came to 8 bases. The CDR3 reads CASSFDGYTGELFF. The CDR3 coding sequence is TGTGCCAGCAGTTTTGACGGATACACCGGGGAGCTGTTTTTT.

With regard to this clonotype: A read error may account for a junction end that differs from germline. This chain connects TRBV2 to TRBJ2-1; D is uncertain. The germline V gene encodes CDR1 SNHLY and CDR2 FYNNEI. This CDR3 comprises 14 residues. The CDR3 DNA reads TGTGCCAGCAGTGACACGAAACTCTACGATGAGCAGTTCTTC. It is translated as CASSDTKLYDEQFF.

This clonotype was detected ten times or more. CDR3 amino acids: CSVPGQMSTDTQYF. CDR3 DNA sequence: TGCAGCGTCCCGGGACAGATGAGCACAGATACGCAGTATTTT. The V call is TRBV29-1, the J call TRBJ2-3; 7 bases agree with TRBD1. CDR3 length equals 14 residues. Germline V gives CDR1 SQVTM, CDR2 ANQGSEA. V dropped 6 bases and J dropped 0; count of bases not matched to a gene: 6.

The table lists this clonotype with a few counts. J is TRBJ2-7 and V is TRBV29-1, with TRBD1 matching over 7 bases. Germline CDR1 and CDR2: SQVTM and ANQGSEA. Trimming removed 8 bases from V and 0 bases from J; junction bases left unmatched: 7. This CDR3 contains 13 residues. The CDR3 nucleotides read TGCAGCACAAAGACAGGGAGCTCCTACGAGCAGTACTTC. The encoded protein is CSTKTGSSYEQYF.

As for this clonotype: A much larger clone sits a single nucleotide away, making a read error possible. V gene TRBV27 combines with J gene TRBJ1-5; maybe TRBD1 (5 bases). The CDR3 covers 16 residues. Trimming cost V 5 bases and J 4 bases, with 18 bases left between them. Germline CDR1 is MNHEY and CDR2 is SMNVEV (reference sequence). The DNA for the CDR3 is TGTGCCAGCAGTCGATCCGGGGCTCATCCTAATCAGCCCCAGCATTTT. Protein product: CASSRSGAHPNQPQHF.

Only a few counts were recorded for this clonotype. The genes are TRBV15 and TRBJ1-3; 9 bases align to TRBD1. Trimming removed 2 bases from V and 2 bases from J; junction bases left unmatched: 4. Germline loops: CDR1 LNHNV, CDR2 YYDKDF (reference sequence). The CDR3 consists of 16 residues. CDR3 region: CATSRTGQGTGNTIYF. The CDR3 DNA reads as TGTGCCACCAGCAGAACGGGACAGGGAACTGGAAACACCATATATTTT. Based on the CDR3 plus reference TRBV15 and TRBJ1-3, the full variable domain is DAMVIQNPRYQVTQFGKPVTLSCSQTLNHNVMYWYQQKSSQAPKLLFHYYDKDFNNEADTPDNFQSRRPNTSFCFLDIRSPGLGDTAMYLCATSRTGQGTGNTIYFGEGSWLTVV.

This clonotype was detected many times. The rearrangement joins TRBV4-1 to TRBJ1-2; 8 positions agree with TRBD1. The CDR3 is made up of 15 amino acids. The V and J ends lost 6 bases and 5 bases, in that order; junction bases with no gene match: 11. Germline CDR1 MGHRA, CDR2 YSYEKL. In DNA, the CDR3 is TGCGCCAGCAGTCCCCTCCAGGGGGCAGGTTATGGCTACACCTTC. It codes for CASSPLQGAGYGYTF.

As concerns this clonotype: A clone one base away is much larger, so this may be a read error. The rearrangement links TRBV2 to TRBJ2-1; 7 bases agree with TRBD1. The ends lost 8 bases at V and 5 bases at J; junction bases unmatched: 12. Germline V gives CDR1 SNHLY, CDR2 FYNNEI. CDR3 length equals 15 residues. The CDR3 bases are TGTGCCAGCCTCCCTGACAGGGCCTTAGACAATGAGCAGTTCTTC. It is translated as CASLPDRALDNEQFF.

The chain uses TRBV11-2 and TRBJ2-3; 7 nucleotides align to TRBD2. Per germline, CDR1 SGHAT and CDR2 FQNNGV. V was pared by 5 bases and J by 4 bases, with 12 bases of the junction left unmatched. The CDR3 contains 16 residues. CDR3 amino acids: CASSGGLAAPPDTQYF. The CDR3 bases are TGTGCCAGCAGCGGCGGCCTAGCGGCGCCCCCAGATACGCAGTATTTT.